The sequence of this T cell receptor (beta chain) was determined in a study of shared clonotypes between healthy human individuals. Across the study: There were three CD4 naive, three CD4 memory, two CD8 naive and one CD8 memory plates per donor.

Study-level points and caveats: A handful of donors shared about 5% of their naive CD4 clonotypes. Rarefaction indicated that sorted-subset sequencing remained incomplete although depth was large.

The V end was cut by 4 bases, the J end by 1 base, with 11 bases between. Per the germline V gene, CDR1 is MGHRA and CDR2 is YSYEKL. This CDR3 spans 15 amino acids. As to this clone: Its antigen is not known.

It was across several immunoSEQ plates that each subset's genomic DNA was evenly split. The repertoire was sequenced with immunoSEQ multiplex PCR; TCRdb's copy has only in-frame clones and lacks some. The table includes more than 2 million clones, 95% detected once. Source material: naive CD4+ T cells sorted from blood. Subset given: CD45RA+ positively selected. The chain recombines TRBV4-1 with TRBJ1-3; D remains ambiguous. This sequence was found in a man aged 18 to 35 in good health. The CDR3 here is CASSLVPSSGNTIYF. CDR3 bases: TGCGCCAGCAGCCTTGTCCCCTCTTCTGGAAACACCATATATTTT.